This T cell receptor beta chain was profiled in a study of early T cells in non-severe SARS-CoV-2 infection. In germline, CDR1 is LGHDT, CDR2 YNNKEL (reference sequence). V lost 4 bases, J lost 1 base, and 10 bases lay in between. CDR3 size: 14 residues. TCRdb re-called the 5' RACE reads with MiXCR, one entry per CDR3 protein. The sample records over 55,000 distinct CDR3 sequences, roughly 8.4% being singletons. The rearrangement joins TRBV3-1 to TRBJ2-5, with no clear D. Sequenced material: whole blood. This receptor was identified in an adult who was a healthcare worker with PCR-confirmed SARS-CoV-2 infection or an uninfected control (not recorded which). The CDR3 here is CASSPPYTQETQYF. The CDR3 DNA reads as TGTGCCAGCAGCCCCCCCTATACCCAAGAGACCCAGTACTTC.